This T cell receptor beta chain appears in the sequencing data of a study of blood T cell repertoires in COVID-19. For the study at large: Samples taken during acute and convalescent COVID-19 were collected in the United States, Italy and Spain. T cells, B-cell-depleted T cells, or PBMCs provided the cDNA or gDNA that served as material.

Germline CDR1 is DFQATT and CDR2 is SNEGSKA (reference sequence). Trimming shortened V by 3 bases and J by 7 bases, and 9 bases separated the two germline ends. CDR3 length: 11 amino acids. In the authors' methods: Reference gene primer amplification in the assay estimated nucleated cell counts. Clones were sequenced by immunoSEQ multiplex PCR, and TCRdb holds only the in-frame ones, with some missing. V and J calls and clone size follow that table, whereas D and trimming were derived from the DNA. The sample yields 250,000 or so clones, approximately 87% seen once. The sample consisted of peripheral blood. The sequence derives from a man in his 60s with acute or convalescent COVID-19. The rearrangement joins TRBV20-1 to TRBJ1-1; D is uncertain. The CDR3: CSASPWSEAFF. Here the CDR3 DNA reads TGCAGTGCTAGCCCGTGGAGTGAAGCTTTCTTT.